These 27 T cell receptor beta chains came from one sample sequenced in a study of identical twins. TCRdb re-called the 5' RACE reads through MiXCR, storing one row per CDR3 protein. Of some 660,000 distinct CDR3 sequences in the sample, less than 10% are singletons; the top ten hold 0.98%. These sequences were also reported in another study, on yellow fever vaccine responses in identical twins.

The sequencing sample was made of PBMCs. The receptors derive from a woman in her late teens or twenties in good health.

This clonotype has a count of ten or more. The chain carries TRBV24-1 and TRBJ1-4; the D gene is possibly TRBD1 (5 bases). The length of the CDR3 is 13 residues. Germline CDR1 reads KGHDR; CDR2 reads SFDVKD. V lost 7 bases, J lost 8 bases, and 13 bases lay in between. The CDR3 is CATRGTGEEKLFF. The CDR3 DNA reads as TGTGCCACCAGGGGGACGGGAGAGGAAAAACTGTTTTTT.

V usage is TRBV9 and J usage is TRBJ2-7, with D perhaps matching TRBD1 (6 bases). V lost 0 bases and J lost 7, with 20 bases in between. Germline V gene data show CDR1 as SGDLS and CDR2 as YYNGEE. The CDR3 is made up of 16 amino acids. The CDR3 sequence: CASSVDSPGQPWEQYF. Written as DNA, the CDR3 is TGTGCCAGCAGCGTAGATTCGCCCGGACAGCCCTGGGAGCAGTACTTC.

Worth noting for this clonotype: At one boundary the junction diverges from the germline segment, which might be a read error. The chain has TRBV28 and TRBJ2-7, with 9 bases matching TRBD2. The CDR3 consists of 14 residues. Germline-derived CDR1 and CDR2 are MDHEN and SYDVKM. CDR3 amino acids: CASKAGGPNYEQHF. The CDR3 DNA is TGTGCCAGCAAGGCGGGAGGGCCCAACTACGAGCAGCACTTC.

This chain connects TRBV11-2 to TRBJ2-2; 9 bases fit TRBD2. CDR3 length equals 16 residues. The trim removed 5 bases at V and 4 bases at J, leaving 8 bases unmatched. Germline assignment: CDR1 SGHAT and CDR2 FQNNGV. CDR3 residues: CASSGEAGGITGELFF. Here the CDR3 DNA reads TGTGCCAGCAGCGGAGAAGCGGGGGGCATCACCGGGGAGCTGTTTTTT.

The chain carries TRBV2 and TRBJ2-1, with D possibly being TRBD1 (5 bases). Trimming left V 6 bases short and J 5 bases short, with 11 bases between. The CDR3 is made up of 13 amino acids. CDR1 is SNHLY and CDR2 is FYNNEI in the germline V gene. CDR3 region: CASSQGVDNEQFF. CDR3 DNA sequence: TGTGCCAGCAGCCAAGGGGTCGACAATGAGCAGTTCTTC. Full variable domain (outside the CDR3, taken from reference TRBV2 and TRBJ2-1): EPEVTQTPSHQVTQMGQEVILRCVPISNHLYFYWYRQILGQKVEFLVSFYNNEISEKSEIFDDQFSVERPDGSNFTLKIRSTKLEDSAMYFCASSQGVDNEQFFGPGTRLTVL.

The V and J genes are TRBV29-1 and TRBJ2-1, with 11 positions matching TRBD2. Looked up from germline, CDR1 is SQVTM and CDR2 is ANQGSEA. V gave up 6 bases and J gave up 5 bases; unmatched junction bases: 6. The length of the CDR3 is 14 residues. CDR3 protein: CSVEGLAANNEQFF. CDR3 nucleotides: TGCAGCGTGGAGGGACTAGCGGCTAACAATGAGCAGTTCTTC.

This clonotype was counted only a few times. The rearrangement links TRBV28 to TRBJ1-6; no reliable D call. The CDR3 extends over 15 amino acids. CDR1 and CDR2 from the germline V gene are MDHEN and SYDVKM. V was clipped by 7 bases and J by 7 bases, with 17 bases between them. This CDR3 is CASTPAQRGNSPLHF. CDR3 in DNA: TGTGCCAGCACCCCGGCGCAGAGAGGCAATTCACCCCTCCACTTT.

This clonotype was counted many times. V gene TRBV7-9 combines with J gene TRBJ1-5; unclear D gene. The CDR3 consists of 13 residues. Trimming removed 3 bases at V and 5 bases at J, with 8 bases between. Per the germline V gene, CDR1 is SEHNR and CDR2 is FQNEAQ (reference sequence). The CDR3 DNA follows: TGTGCCAGCAGCTTCTGGGATCATCAGCCCCAGCATTTT. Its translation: CASSFWDHQPQHF.

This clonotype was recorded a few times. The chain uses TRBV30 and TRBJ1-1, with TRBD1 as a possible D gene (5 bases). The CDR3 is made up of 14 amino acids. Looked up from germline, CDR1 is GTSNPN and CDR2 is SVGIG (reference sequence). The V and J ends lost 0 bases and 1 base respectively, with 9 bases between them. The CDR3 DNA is TGTGCCTGGAGTGTTACGGGGCGGAACACTGAAGCTTTCTTT. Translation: CAWSVTGRNTEAFF.

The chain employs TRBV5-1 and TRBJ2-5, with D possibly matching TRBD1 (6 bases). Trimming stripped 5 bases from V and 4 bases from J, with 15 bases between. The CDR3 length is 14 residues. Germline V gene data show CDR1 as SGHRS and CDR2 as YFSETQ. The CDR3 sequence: CASSRTGSRETQYF. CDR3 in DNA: TGCGCCAGCAGTCGCACAGGGTCCAGAGAGACCCAGTACTTC.

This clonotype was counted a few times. The CDR3 DNA is TGTGCCAGCAGCTTAGCTCTGGGACTAGCGTTTTACAATGAGCAGTTCTTC. This sequence encodes CASSLALGLAFYNEQFF. V is TRBV7-9 and J is TRBJ2-1; TRBD2 matches at 10 bases. The CDR3 runs to 17 residues. Germline V gene sequence: CDR1 SEHNR, CDR2 FQNEAQ (reference sequence). The V and J ends lost 0 bases and 4 bases, in that order; junction bases with no gene match: 6.

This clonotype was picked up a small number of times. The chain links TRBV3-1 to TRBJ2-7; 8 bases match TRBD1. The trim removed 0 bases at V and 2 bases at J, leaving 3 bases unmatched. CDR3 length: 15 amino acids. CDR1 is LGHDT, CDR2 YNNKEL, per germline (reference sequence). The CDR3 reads CASSQDWDRPYEQYF. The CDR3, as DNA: TGTGCCAGCAGCCAAGACTGGGACAGGCCCTACGAGCAGTACTTC.

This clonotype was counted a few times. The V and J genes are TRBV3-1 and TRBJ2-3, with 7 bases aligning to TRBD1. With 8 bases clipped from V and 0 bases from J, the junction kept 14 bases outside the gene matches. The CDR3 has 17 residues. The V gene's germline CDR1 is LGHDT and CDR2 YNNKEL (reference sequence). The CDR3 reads CASSRQGVRSSTDTQYF. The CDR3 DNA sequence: TGTGCCAGCTCCCGGCAGGGGGTTCGGTCTAGCACAGATACGCAGTATTTT.

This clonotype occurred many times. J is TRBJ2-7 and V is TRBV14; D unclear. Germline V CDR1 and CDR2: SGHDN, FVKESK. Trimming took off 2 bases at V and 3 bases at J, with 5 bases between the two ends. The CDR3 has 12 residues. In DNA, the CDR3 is TGTGCCAGCAGCCAAACGTTCTACGAGCAGTACTTC. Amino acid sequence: CASSQTFYEQYF.

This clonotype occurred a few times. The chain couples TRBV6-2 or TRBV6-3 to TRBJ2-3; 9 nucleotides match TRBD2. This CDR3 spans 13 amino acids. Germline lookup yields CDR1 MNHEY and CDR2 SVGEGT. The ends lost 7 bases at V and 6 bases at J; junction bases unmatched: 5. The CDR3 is CASKPSGRDTQYF. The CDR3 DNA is TGTGCCAGCAAGCCGAGCGGGAGGGATACGCAGTATTTT.

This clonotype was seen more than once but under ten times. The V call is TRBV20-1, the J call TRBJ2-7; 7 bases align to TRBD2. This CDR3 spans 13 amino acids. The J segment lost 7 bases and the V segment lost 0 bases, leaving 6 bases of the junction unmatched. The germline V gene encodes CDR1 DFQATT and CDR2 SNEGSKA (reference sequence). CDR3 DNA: TGCAGTGCTAGAGATTGGGGTAGCGGGGAGCAGTACTTC. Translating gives CSARDWGSGEQYF.

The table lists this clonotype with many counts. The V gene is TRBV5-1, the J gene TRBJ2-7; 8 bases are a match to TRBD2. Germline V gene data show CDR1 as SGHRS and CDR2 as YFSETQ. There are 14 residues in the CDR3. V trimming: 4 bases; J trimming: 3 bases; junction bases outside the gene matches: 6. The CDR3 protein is CASSVSGSSYEQYF. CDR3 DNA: TGCGCCAGCAGCGTGAGCGGGAGTAGCTACGAGCAGTACTTC.

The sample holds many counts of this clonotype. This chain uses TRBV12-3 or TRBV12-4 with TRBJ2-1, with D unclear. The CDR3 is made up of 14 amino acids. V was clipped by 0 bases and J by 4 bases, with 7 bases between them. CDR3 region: CASSLAMGYNEQFF. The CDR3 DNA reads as TGTGCCAGCAGTTTAGCGATGGGATACAATGAGCAGTTCTTC.

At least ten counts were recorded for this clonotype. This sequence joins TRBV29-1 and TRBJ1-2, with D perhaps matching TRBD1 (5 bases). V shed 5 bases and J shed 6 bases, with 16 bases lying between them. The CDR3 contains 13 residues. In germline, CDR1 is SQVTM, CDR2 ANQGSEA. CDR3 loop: CSVRDSGTNGYTF. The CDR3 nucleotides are TGCAGCGTTAGGGACTCCGGGACTAATGGCTACACCTTC.

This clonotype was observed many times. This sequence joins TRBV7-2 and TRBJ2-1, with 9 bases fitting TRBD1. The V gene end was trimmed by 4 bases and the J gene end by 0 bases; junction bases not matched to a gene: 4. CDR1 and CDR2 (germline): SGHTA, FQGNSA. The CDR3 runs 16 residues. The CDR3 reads CASSSGTGSSYNEQFF. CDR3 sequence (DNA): TGTGCCAGCAGCTCCGGGACAGGGAGCTCCTACAATGAGCAGTTCTTC.

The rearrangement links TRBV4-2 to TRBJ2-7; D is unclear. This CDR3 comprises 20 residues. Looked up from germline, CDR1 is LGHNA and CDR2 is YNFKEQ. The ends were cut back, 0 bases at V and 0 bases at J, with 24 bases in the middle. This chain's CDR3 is CASSQDLTSPTMGYSYEQYF. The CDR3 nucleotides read TGTGCCAGCAGCCAAGACTTAACGAGCCCGACGATGGGGTACTCCTACGAGCAGTACTTC.

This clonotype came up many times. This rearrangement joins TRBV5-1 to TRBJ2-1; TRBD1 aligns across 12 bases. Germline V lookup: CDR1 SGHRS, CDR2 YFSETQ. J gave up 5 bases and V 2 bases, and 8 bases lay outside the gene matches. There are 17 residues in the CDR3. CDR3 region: CASSLYPGTGGHNEQFF. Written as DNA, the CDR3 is TGCGCCAGCAGCTTATACCCCGGGACAGGGGGCCACAATGAGCAGTTCTTC.

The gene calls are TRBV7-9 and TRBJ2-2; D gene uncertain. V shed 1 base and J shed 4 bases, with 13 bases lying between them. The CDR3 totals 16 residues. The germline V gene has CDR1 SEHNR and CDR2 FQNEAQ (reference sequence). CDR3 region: CASSLVGGNPTGELFF. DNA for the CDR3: TGTGCCAGCAGCTTAGTAGGCGGAAATCCCACCGGGGAGCTGTTTTTT.

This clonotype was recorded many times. The chain's CDR3 is CASSLGVLTDTQYF. The CDR3 DNA reads TGCGCCAGCAGCTTGGGGGTACTTACAGATACGCAGTATTTT. J is TRBJ2-3 and V is TRBV5-1; D uncertain. Germline loops: CDR1 SGHRS, CDR2 YFSETQ. The CDR3 runs to 14 residues. Trimming pared 0 bases from V and 3 bases from J, leaving 8 bases between.

This chain's CDR3 is CASRSLTGGGLYNEQFF. CDR3 nucleotides: TGTGCCAGCAGGTCCCTAACAGGGGGCGGACTCTACAATGAGCAGTTCTTC. This chain links TRBV6-2 or TRBV6-3 with TRBJ2-1; 9 bases fit TRBD1. V trimming: 6 bases; J trimming: 3 bases; junction bases outside the gene matches: 12. Germline V gene data show CDR1 as MNHEY and CDR2 as SVGEGT. The CDR3 totals 17 residues.

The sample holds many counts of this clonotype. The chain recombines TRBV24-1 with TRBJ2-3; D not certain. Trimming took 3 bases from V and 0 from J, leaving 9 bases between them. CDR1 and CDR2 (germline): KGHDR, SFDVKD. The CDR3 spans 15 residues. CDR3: CATSDAARSTDTQYF. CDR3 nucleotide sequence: TGTGCCACCAGTGATGCGGCAAGAAGCACAGATACGCAGTATTTT.

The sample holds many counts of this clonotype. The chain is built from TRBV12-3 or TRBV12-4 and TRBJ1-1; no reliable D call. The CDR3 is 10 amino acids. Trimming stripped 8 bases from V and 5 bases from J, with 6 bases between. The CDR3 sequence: CASGRTEAFF. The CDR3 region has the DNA TGTGCCAGCGGGCGGACTGAAGCTTTCTTT.